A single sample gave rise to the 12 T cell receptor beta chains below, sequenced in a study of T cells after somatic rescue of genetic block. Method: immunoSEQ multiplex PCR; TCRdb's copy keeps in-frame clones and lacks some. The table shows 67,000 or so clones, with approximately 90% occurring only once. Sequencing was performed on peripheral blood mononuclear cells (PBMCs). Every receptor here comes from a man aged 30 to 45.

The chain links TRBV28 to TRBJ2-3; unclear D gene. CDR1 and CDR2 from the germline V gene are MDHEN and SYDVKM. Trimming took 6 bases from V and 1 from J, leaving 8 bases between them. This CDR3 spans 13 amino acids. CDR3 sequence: CASRKTGTDTQYF. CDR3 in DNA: TGTGCCAGCAGGAAGACGGGCACAGATACGCAGTATTTT.

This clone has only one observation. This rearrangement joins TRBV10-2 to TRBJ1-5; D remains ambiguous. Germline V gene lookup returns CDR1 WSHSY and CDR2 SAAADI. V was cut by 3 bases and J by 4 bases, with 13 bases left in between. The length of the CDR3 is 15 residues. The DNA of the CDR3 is TGCGCCAGCAGTGACCACCTAACCCTGAATCAGCCCCAGCATTTT. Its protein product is CASSDHLTLNQPQHF.

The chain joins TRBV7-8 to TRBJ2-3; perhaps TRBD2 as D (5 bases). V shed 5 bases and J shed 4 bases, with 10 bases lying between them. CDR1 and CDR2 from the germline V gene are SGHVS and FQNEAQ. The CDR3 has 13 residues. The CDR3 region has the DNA TGTGCCAGCAGCGCCCCGAGGGCAGATACGCAGTATTTT. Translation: CASSAPRADTQYF.

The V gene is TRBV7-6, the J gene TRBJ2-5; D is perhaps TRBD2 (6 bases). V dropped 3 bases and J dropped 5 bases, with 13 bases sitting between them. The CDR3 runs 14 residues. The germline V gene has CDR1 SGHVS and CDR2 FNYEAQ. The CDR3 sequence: CASSFGGRGETQYF. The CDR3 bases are TGTGCCAGCAGCTTTGGGGGACGGGGGGAGACCCAGTACTTC.

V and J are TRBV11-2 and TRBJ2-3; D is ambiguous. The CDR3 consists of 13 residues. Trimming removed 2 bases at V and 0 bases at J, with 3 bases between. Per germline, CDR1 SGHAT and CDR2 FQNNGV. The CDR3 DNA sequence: TGTGCCAGCAGCTTATTTAGCACAGATACGCAGTATTTT. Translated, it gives CASSLFSTDTQYF.

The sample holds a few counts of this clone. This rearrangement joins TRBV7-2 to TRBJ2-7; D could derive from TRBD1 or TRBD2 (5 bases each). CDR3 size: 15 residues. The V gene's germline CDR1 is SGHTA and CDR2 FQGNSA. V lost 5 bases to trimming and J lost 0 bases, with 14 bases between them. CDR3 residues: CASSGSGGSSYEQYF. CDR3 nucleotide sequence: TGTGCCAGCAGCGGCTCTGGGGGTAGCTCCTACGAGCAGTACTTC.

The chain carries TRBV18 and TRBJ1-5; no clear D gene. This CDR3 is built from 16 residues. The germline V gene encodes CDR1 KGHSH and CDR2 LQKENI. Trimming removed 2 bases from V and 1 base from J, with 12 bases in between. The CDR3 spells CASSPVGLRSNQPQHF. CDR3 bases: TGTGCCAGCTCACCAGTCGGGTTAAGGAGCAATCAGCCCCAGCATTTT.

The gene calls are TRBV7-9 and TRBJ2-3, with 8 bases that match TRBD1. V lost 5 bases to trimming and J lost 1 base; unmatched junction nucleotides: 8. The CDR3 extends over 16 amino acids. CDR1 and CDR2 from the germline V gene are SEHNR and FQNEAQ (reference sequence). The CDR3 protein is CASSAIPDRGTDTQYF. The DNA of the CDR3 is TGTGCCAGCAGCGCGATACCGGACAGGGGCACAGATACGCAGTATTTT. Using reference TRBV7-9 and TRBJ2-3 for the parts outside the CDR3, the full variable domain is DTGVSQNPRHKITKRGQNVTFRCDPISEHNRLYWYRQTLGQGPEFLTYFQNEAQLEKSRLLSDRFSAERPKGSFSTLEIQRTEQGDSAMYLCASSAIPDRGTDTQYFGPGTRLTVL.

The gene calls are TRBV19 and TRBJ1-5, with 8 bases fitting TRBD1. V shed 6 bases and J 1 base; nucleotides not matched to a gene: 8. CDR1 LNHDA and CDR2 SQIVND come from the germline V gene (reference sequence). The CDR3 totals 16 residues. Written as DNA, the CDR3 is TGTGCCAGTAGGCCAAAACAGGGGGTGAGCAATCAGCCCCAGCATTTT. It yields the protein CASRPKQGVSNQPQHF.

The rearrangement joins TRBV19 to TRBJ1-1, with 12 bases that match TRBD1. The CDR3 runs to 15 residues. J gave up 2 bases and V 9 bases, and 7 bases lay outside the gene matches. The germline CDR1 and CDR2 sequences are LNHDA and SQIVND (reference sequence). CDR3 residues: CASSPGTGGNTEAFF. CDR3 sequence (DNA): TGTGCCAGCAGTCCCGGGACAGGGGGCAACACTGAAGCTTTCTTT.

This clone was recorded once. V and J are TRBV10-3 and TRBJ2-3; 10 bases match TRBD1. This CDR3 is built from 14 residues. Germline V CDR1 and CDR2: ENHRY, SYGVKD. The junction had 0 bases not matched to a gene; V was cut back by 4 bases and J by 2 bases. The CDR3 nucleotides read TGTGCCATCAGTGGACAGGGGGCCACAGATACGCAGTATTTT. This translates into CAISGQGATDTQYF.

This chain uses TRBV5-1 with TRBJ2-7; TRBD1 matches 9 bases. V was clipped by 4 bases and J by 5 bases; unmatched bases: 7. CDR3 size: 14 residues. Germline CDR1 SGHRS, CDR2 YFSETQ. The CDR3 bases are TGCGCCAGCAGCGAGGGACAGGGACGCGACGAGCAGTACTTC. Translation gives CASSEGQGRDEQYF. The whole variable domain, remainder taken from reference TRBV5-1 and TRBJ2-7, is KAGVTQTPRYLIKTRGQQVTLSCSPISGHRSVSWYQQTPGQGLQFLFEYFSETQRNKGNFPGRFSGRQFSNSRSEMNVSTLELGDSALYLCASSEGQGRDEQYFGPGTRLTVT.